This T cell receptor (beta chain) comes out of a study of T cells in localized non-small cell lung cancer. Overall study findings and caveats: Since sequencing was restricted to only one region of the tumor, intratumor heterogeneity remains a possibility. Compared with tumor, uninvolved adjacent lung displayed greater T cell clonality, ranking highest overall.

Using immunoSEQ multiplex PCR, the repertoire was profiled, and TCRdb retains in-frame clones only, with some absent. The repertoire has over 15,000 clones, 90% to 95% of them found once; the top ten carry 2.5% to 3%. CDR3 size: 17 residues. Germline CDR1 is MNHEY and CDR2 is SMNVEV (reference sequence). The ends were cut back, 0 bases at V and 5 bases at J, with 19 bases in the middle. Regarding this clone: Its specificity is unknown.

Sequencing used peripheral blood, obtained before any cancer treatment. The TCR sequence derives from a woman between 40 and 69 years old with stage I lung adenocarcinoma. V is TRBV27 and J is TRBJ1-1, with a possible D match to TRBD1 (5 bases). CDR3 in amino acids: CASSLSPVAGPRTEAFF. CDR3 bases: TGTGCCAGCAGTTTATCTCCCGTCGCAGGGCCTAGGACTGAAGCTTTCTTT.